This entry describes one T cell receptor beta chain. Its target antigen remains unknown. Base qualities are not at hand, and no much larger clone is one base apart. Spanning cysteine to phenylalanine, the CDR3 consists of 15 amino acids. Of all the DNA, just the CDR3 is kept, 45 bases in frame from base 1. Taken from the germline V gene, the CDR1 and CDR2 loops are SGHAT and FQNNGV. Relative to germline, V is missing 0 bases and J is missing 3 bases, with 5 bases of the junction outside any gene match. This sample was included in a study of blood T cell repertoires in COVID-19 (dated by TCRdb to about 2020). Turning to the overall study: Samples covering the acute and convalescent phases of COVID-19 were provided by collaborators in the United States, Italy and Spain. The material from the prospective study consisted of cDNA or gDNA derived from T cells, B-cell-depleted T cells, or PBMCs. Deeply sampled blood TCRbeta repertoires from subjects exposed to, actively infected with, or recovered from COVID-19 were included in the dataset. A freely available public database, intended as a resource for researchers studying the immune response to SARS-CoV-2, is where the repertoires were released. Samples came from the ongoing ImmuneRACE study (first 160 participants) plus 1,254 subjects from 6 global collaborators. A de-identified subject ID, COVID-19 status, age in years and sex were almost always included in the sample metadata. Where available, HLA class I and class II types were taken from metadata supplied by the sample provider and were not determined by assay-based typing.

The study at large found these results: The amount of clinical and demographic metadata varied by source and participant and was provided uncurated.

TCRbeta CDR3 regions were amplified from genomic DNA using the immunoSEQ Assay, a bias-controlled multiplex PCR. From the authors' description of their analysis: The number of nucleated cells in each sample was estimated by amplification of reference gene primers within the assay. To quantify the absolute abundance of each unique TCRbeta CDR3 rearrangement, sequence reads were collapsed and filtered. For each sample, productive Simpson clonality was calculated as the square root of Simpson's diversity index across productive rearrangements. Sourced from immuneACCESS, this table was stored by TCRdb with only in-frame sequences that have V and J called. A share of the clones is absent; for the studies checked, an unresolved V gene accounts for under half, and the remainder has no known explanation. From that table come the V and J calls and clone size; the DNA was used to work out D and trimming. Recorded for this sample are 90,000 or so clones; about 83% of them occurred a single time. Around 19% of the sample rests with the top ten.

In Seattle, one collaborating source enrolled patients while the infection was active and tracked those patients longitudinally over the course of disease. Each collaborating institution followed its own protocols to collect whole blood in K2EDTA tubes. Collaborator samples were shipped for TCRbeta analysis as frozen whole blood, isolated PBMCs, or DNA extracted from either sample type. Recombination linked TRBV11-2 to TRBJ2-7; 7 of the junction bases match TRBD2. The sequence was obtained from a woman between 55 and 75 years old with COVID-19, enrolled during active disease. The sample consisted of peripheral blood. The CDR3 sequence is CASSLDSGVIYEQYF. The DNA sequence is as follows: TGTGCCAGCAGCTTAGACAGCGGGGTGATCTACGAGCAGTACTTC.